This entry features one TCR beta chain sequence. The germline gives CDR1 SGDLS, CDR2 YYNGEE. The germline V and J ends were trimmed by 6 bases and 4 bases, with 14 bases remaining between them. The CDR3 spans 15 residues. These data come from a study of OX40 agonist ivuxolimab in advanced cancers. Using immunoSEQ multiplex PCR, the repertoire was profiled, and TCRdb retains in-frame clones only, with some absent. The table lists about 26,000 clones, about 90% of them singletons. Sample: CD4+ or CD8+ T cells sorted from blood, taken in a trial of the OX40 agonist ivuxolimab. The V and J genes are TRBV9 and TRBJ2-6, with D perhaps TRBD1 (5 bases). The clonotype was recovered from an adult with an advanced solid tumor such as melanoma, head and neck, liver or kidney cancer. CDR3 in amino acids: CASTLGVTGANVLTF. In DNA, the CDR3 is TGTGCCAGCACCTTAGGGGTAACGGGGGCCAACGTCCTGACTTTC. Together with reference TRBV9 and TRBJ2-6, the CDR3 gives the full variable domain: DSGVTQTPKHLITATGQRVTLRCSPRSGDLSVYWYQQSLDQGLQFLIQYYNGEERAKGNILERFSAQQFPDLHSELNLSSLELGDSALYFCASTLGVTGANVLTFGAGSRLTVL.